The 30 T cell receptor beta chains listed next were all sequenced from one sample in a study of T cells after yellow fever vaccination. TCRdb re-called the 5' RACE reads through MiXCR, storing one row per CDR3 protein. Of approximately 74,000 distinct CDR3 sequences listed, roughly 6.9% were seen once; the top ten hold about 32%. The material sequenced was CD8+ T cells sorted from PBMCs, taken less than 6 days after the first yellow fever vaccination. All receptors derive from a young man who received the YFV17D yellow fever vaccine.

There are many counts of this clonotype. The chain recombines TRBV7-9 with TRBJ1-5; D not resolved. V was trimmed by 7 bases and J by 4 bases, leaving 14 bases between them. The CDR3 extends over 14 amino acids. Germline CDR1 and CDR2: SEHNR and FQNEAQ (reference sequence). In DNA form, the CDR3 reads TGTGCCAGCAAAAGGGTATTTGGGAATCAGCCCCAGCATTTT. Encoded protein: CASKRVFGNQPQHF.

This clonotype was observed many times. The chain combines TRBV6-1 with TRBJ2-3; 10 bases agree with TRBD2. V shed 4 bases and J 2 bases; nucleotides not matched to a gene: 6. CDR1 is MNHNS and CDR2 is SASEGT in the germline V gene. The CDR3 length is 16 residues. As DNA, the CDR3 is TGTGCCAGCAGTGCCCCACTAGCGGGGCTCACAGATACGCAGTATTTT. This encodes CASSAPLAGLTDTQYF.

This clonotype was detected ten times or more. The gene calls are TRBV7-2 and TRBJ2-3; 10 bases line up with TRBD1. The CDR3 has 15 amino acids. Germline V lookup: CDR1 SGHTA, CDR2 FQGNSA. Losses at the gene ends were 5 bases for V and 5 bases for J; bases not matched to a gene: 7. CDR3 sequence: CASSRTGGLGDTQYF. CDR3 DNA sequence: TGTGCCAGCAGCAGGACAGGGGGGCTTGGAGATACGCAGTATTTT.

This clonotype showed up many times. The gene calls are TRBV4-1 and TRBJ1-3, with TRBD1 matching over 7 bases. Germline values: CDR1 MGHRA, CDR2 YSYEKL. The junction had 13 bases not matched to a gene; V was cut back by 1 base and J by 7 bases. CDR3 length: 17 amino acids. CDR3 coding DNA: TGCGCCAGCAGCCAAGTTCCAGGGCCACAGGGGCTTAACACCATATATTTT. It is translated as CASSQVPGPQGLNTIYF.

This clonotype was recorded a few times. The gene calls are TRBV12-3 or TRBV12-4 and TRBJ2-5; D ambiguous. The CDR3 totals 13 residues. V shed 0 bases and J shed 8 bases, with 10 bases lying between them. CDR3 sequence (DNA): TGTGCCAGCAGTTTAGCGGTAGGACGCACCCAGTACTTC. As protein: CASSLAVGRTQYF.

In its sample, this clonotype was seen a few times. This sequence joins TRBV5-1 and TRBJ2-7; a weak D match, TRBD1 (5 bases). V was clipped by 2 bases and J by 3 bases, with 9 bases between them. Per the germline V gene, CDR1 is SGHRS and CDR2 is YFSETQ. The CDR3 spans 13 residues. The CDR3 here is CASSFQGGYEQYV. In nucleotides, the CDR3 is TGCGCCAGCAGCTTCCAGGGCGGCTACGAGCAGTACGTC.

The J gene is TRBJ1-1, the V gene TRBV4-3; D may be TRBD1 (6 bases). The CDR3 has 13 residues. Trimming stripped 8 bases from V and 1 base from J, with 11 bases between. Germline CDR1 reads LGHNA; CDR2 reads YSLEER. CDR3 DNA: TGCGCCAGCGGACGCAGGGGGAACACTGAAGCTTTCTTT. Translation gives CASGRRGNTEAFF.

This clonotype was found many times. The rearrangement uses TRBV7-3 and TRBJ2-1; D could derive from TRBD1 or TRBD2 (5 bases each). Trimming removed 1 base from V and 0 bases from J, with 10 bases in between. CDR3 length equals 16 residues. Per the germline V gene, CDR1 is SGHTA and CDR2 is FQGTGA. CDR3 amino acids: CASSLRSGSSYNEQFF. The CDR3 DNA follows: TGTGCCAGCAGCTTAAGGTCAGGGAGCTCCTACAATGAGCAGTTCTTC.

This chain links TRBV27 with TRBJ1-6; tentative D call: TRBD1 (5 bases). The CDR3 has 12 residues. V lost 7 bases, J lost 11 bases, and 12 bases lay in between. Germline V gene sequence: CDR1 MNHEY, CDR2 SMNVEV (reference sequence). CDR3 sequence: CASTFQGAPLHF. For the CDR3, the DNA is TGTGCCAGCACATTCCAGGGAGCACCCCTCCACTTT.

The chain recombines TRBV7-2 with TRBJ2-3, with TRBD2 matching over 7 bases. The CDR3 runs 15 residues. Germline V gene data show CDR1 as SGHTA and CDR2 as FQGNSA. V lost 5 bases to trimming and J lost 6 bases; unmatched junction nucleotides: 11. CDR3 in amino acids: CASSRVTGLGDTQYF. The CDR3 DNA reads TGTGCCAGCAGCCGCGTGACTGGACTAGGGGATACGCAGTATTTT.

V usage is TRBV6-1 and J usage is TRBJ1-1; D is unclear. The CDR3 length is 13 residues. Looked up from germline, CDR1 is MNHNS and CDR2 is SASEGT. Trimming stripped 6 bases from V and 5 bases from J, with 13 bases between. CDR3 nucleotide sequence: TGTGCCAGCAGCATTGGAACCGGGACTGAAGCTTTCTTT. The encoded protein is CASSIGTGTEAFF.

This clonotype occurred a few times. CDR3 protein: CASSSMGTDTQYF. CDR3 bases: TGTGCCAGCAGTTCGATGGGCACAGATACGCAGTATTTT. V and J are TRBV12-3 or TRBV12-4 and TRBJ2-3, with no clear D. Trimming shortened V by 4 bases and J by 1 base, and 6 bases separated the two germline ends. CDR3 length: 13 residues.

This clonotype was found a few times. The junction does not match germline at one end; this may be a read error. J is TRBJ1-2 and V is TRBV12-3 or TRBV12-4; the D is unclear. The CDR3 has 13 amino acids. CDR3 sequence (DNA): TGTGCCAGCTGTTTTAACAGCTTTAGGGGCTACACCTTC. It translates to CASCFNSFRGYTF.

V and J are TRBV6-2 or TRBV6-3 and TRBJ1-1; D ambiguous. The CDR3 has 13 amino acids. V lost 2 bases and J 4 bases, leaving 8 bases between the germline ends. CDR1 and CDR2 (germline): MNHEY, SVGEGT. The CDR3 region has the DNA TGTGCCAGCAGTTACCTGGGCGTCACTGAAGCTTTCTTT. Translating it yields CASSYLGVTEAFF.

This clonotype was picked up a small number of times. CDR3 nucleotides: TGTGCCAGCATAGACGGCTCTAATGAGCAGTTCTTC. Protein product: CASIDGSNEQFF. The gene calls are TRBV7-9 and TRBJ2-1; no clear D. The V and J ends lost 7 bases and 7 bases respectively, with 11 bases between them. This CDR3 contains 12 residues. The germline gives CDR1 SEHNR, CDR2 FQNEAQ (reference sequence).

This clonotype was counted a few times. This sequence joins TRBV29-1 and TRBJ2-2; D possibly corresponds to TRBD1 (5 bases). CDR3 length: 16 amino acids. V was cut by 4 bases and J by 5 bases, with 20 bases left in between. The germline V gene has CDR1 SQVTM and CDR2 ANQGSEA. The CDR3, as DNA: TGCAGCGTTGGCCCTAAGGGCAGGGAAGAGACCGGGGAGCTGTTTTTT. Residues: CSVGPKGREETGELFF.

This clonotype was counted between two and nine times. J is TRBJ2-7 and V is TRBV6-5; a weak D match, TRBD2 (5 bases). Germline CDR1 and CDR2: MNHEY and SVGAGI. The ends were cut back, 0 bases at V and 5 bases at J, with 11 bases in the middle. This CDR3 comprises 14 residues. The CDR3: CASSYSMAGNEQYF. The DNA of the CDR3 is TGTGCCAGCAGTTACTCGATGGCCGGGAACGAGCAGTACTTC.

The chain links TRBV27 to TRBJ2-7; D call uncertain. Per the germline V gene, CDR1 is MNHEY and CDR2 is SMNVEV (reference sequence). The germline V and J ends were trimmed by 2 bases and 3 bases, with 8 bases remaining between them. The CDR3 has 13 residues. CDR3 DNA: TGTGCCAGCAGTTTACAGGCCAACTACGAGCAGTACTTC. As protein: CASSLQANYEQYF.

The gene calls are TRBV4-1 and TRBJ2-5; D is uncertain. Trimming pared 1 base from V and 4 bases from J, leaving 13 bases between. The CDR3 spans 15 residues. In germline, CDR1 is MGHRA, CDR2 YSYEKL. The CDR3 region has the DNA TGCGCCAGCAGCCAAGCCGGGCGCGAGTTAGAGACCCAGTACTTC. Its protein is CASSQAGRELETQYF.

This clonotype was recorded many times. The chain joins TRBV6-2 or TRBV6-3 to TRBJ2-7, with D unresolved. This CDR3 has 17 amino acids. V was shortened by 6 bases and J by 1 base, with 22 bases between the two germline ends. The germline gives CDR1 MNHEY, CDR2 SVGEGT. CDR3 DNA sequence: TGTGCCAGCAGCCCCCGACGTAATATGTTGGAGTCCTACGAGCAGTACGTC. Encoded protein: CASSPRRNMLESYEQYV.

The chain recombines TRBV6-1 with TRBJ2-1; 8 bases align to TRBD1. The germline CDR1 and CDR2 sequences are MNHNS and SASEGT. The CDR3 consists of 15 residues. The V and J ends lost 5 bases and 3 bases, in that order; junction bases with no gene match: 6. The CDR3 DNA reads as TGTGCCAGCAGTCAAGGACAGGGCGACTACAATGAGCAGTTCTTC. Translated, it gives CASSQGQGDYNEQFF.

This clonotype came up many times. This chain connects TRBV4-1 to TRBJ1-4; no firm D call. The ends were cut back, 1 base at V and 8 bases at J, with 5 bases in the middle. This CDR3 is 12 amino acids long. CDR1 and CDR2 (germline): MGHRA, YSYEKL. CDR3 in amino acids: CASSQGGEKLFF. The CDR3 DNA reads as TGCGCCAGCAGCCAAGGCGGCGAAAAACTGTTTTTT.

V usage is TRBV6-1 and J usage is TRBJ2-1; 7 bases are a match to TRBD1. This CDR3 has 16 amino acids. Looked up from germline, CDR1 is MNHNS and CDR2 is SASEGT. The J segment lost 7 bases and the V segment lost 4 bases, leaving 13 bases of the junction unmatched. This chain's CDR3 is CASSGRPGTDLNEQFF. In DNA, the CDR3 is TGTGCCAGCAGTGGACGGCCCGGGACAGACTTGAATGAGCAGTTCTTC.

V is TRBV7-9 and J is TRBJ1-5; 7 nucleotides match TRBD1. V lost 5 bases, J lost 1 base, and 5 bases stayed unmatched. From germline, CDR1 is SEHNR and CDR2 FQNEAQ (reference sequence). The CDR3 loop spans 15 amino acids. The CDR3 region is CASSLTGSSNQPQHF. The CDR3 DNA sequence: TGTGCCAGCAGCCTGACAGGGAGCAGCAATCAGCCCCAGCATTTT.

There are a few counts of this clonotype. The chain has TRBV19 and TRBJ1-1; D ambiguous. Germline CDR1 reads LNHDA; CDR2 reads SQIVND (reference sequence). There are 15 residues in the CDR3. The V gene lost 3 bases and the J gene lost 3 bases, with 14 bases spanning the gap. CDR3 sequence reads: CASSIPEVGYTEAFF. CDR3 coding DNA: TGTGCCAGTAGTATCCCGGAGGTAGGGTACACTGAAGCTTTCTTT.

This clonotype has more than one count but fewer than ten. CDR3 region: CASSLETQGADQPQHF. CDR3 in DNA: TGTGCCAGCAGCTTAGAGACACAGGGGGCCGATCAGCCCCAGCATTTT. The chain is built from TRBV7-9 and TRBJ1-5, with 9 bases lining up with TRBD1. The V and J ends lost 1 base and 5 bases, in that order; junction bases with no gene match: 6. Germline CDR1 reads SEHNR; CDR2 reads FQNEAQ (reference sequence). CDR3 size: 16 residues.

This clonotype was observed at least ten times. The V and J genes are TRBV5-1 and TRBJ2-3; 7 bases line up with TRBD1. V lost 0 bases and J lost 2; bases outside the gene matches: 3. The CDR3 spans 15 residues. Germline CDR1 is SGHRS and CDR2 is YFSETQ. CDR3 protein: CASSLEGQYTDTQYF. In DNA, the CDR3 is TGCGCCAGCAGCTTGGAGGGACAGTACACAGATACGCAGTATTTT.

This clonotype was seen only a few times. The DNA for the CDR3 is TGCGCCAGCAGCTTTGTTGCTCCAGATACGCAGTATTTT. Protein: CASSFVAPDTQYF. The rearrangement uses TRBV5-1 and TRBJ2-3; unclear D gene. The V and J ends lost 2 bases and 4 bases respectively, with 8 bases between them. CDR3 length: 13 residues. Per the germline V gene, CDR1 is SGHRS and CDR2 is YFSETQ.

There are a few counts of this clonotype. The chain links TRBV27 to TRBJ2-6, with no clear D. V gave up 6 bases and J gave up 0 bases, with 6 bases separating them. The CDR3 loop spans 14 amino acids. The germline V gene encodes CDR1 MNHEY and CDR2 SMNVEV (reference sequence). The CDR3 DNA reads TGTGCCAGCAGGTCCCACTCTGGGGCCAACGTCCTGACTTTC. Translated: CASRSHSGANVLTF.

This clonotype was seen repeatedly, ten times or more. The CDR3 region is CASSIVSSTGELFF. Written as DNA, the CDR3 is TGTGCCAGTAGTATAGTCTCGAGCACCGGGGAGCTGTTTTTT. The chain couples TRBV19 to TRBJ2-2; D ambiguous. Germline lookup yields CDR1 LNHDA and CDR2 SQIVND (reference sequence). The V and J ends lost 1 base and 4 bases respectively, with 7 bases between them. This CDR3 has 14 amino acids.